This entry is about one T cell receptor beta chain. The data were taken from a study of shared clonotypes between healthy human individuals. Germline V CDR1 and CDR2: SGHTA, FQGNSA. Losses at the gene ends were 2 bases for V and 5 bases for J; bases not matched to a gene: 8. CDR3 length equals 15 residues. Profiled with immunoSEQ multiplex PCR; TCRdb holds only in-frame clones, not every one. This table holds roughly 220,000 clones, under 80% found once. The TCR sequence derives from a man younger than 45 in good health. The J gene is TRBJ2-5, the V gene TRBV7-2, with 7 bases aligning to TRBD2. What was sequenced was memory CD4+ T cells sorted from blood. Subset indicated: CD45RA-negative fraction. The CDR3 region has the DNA TGTGCCAGCAGCTTAAATGGTGGGGGAGGGGAGACCCAGTACTTC. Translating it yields CASSLNGGGGETQYF.